These 19 T cell receptor beta chains were sequenced from one sample in a study of blood T cell repertoires in COVID-19. The assay was immunoSEQ multiplex PCR, and TCRdb's table has in-frame clones only and misses some. The data show about 49,000 clones, around 81% seen once. Sample: peripheral blood. These TCRs come from a woman older than 75 with COVID-19, enrolled during active disease.

The chain couples TRBV5-5 to TRBJ1-1; D is undetermined. Trimming took off 2 bases at V and 1 base at J, with 12 bases between the two ends. CDR1 and CDR2 from the germline V gene are SGHKS and YYEKEE (reference sequence). The length of the CDR3 is 15 residues. The CDR3 region is CASSFNLRGNTEAFF. In DNA form, the CDR3 reads TGTGCCAGCAGCTTCAACCTACGGGGGAACACTGAAGCTTTCTTT.

The gene calls are TRBV9 and TRBJ2-1, with 9 bases lining up with TRBD2. This CDR3 region has 18 residues. Germline assignment: CDR1 SGDLS and CDR2 YYNGEE. The trim removed 4 bases at V and 5 bases at J, leaving 16 bases unmatched. CDR3 bases: TGTGCCAGCAGCTCGCGCTTGGGGCTTAGCGGGAGCGACAATGAGCAGTTCTTC. It specifies CASSSRLGLSGSDNEQFF.

This chain links TRBV5-6 with TRBJ2-2, with 7 positions matching TRBD2. Germline trimming cut 4 bases from V and 3 bases from J; bases unmatched to any gene: 9. Germline V gives CDR1 SGHDT, CDR2 YYEEEE. CDR3 length equals 16 residues. This chain's CDR3 is CASSPAGREHTGELFF. The CDR3 DNA reads as TGTGCCAGCAGCCCGGCGGGGCGGGAGCACACCGGGGAGCTGTTTTTT.

This clone has a handful of counts. V and J are TRBV9 and TRBJ2-1; no reliable D call. V dropped 3 bases and J dropped 9 bases, with 10 bases sitting between them. The CDR3 covers 12 residues. Germline lookup yields CDR1 SGDLS and CDR2 YYNGEE. CDR3 protein: CASSGALGEQFF. CDR3 nucleotide sequence: TGTGCCAGCAGCGGGGCCCTGGGTGAGCAGTTCTTC.

The rearrangement uses TRBV7-3 and TRBJ2-1; 14 nucleotides line up with TRBD2. With 5 bases clipped from V and 10 bases from J, the junction kept 7 bases outside the gene matches. Looked up from germline, CDR1 is SGHTA and CDR2 is FQGTGA. There are 15 residues in the CDR3. CDR3 sequence reads: CASSPMGLAGDEQFF. DNA of the CDR3: TGTGCCAGCAGCCCTATGGGACTAGCGGGAGACGAGCAGTTCTTC.

The J gene is TRBJ1-2, the V gene TRBV5-1, with a possible D match to TRBD1 (6 bases). Germline assignment: CDR1 SGHRS and CDR2 YFSETQ. This CDR3 has 14 residues. V lost 0 bases and J 3 bases, leaving 9 bases between the germline ends. This CDR3 reads CASSLVGADYGYTF. The CDR3 coding sequence is TGCGCCAGCAGCTTGGTGGGGGCGGACTATGGCTACACCTTC. The variable domain in full, completed from reference TRBV5-1 and TRBJ1-2, reads KAGVTQTPRYLIKTRGQQVTLSCSPISGHRSVSWYQQTPGQGLQFLFEYFSETQRNKGNFPGRFSGRQFSNSRSEMNVSTLELGDSALYLCASSLVGADYGYTFGSGTRLTVV.

V gene TRBV14 combines with J gene TRBJ2-7; 11 bases are shared with TRBD2. Per germline, CDR1 SGHDN and CDR2 FVKESK. Trimming cost V 2 bases and J 6 bases; bases outside gene matches: 6. The CDR3 extends over 15 amino acids. This CDR3 is CASSQFSGREGEQYF. The DNA of the CDR3 is TGTGCCAGCAGCCAATTTAGCGGGAGGGAAGGCGAGCAGTACTTC.

The chain links TRBV5-6 to TRBJ1-3; unclear D gene. Germline loops: CDR1 SGHDT, CDR2 YYEEEE. The V end was cut by 4 bases, the J end by 0 bases, with 11 bases between. The CDR3 contains 15 residues. CDR3 in DNA: TGTGCCAGCAGCAAGAGGAGCAGCTCTGGAAACACCATATATTTT. It translates to CASSKRSSSGNTIYF.

The CDR3 loop reads CASFTGGSGGEKLFF. The CDR3 coding sequence is TGTGCCAGCTTTACAGGGGGCTCCGGGGGTGAAAAACTGTTTTTT. The chain is built from TRBV28 and TRBJ1-4; 9 nucleotides align to TRBD1. The CDR3 covers 15 residues. Germline assignment: CDR1 MDHEN and CDR2 SYDVKM. V shed 8 bases, J shed 7 bases, and the junction held 11 bases outside the gene matches.

Of note for this clone: A read error may produce the germline difference seen at one junction end. The V gene is TRBV4-2, the J gene TRBJ2-5, with 11 nucleotides matching TRBD2. Germline loops: CDR1 LGHNA, CDR2 YNFKEQ. The length of the CDR3 is 15 residues. CDR3 DNA sequence: TGTGCCAGCAACCAAGGGGCTAGCGGGAGGGAGACCCAGTACTTC. Its translation is CASNQGASGRETQYF.

The chain links TRBV7-3 to TRBJ2-3; 10 bases line up with TRBD2. The V gene end was trimmed by 5 bases and the J gene end by 6 bases; junction bases not matched to a gene: 5. The CDR3 is 14 amino acids. The germline CDR1 and CDR2 sequences are SGHTA and FQGTGA. The CDR3 loop reads CASSASGGSDTQYF. The CDR3 region has the DNA TGTGCCAGCAGCGCTAGCGGGGGATCGGATACGCAGTATTTT. Full variable domain (missing parts from reference TRBV7-3 and TRBJ2-3): GAGVSQTPSNKVTEKGKYVELRCDPISGHTALYWYRQSLGQGPEFLIYFQGTGAADDSGLPNDRFFAVRPEGSVSTLKIQRTERGDSAVYLCASSASGGSDTQYFGPGTRLTVL.

The chain employs TRBV11-2 and TRBJ2-3; possible D gene TRBD1, 5 bases. V was pared by 7 bases and J by 7 bases, with 21 bases between. CDR1 and CDR2 from the germline V gene are SGHAT and FQNNGV. CDR3 length equals 15 residues. The CDR3 is CASTLTGADPHTQYF. In DNA, the CDR3 is TGTGCCAGCACCCTAACTGGGGCAGATCCTCATACGCAGTATTTT.

The rearrangement joins TRBV18 to TRBJ2-5; TRBD1 matches 8 bases. Germline V gives CDR1 KGHSH, CDR2 LQKENI. The CDR3 is 13 amino acids. Trimming at V came to 6 bases and at J to 3 bases, leaving 3 bases not matched to a gene. As DNA, the CDR3 is TGTGCCAGCTCGCCGACAGGGGAAGAGACCCAGTACTTC. It is translated as CASSPTGEETQYF.

CDR3 amino acids: CASSLVGLAGELFF. The CDR3 DNA follows: TGTGCCAGCAGCTTAGTGGGGTTAGCGGGGGAGCTGTTTTTT. This chain joins TRBV7-8 and TRBJ2-2; D is perhaps TRBD2 (5 bases). Germline CDR1 SGHVS, CDR2 FQNEAQ. V lost 1 base and J 8 bases, leaving 11 bases between the germline ends. The CDR3 extends over 14 amino acids.

The rearrangement links TRBV5-1 to TRBJ2-3, with D possibly being TRBD2 (6 bases). CDR3 length: 13 amino acids. V gave up 3 bases and J gave up 1 base, with 6 bases separating them. Per germline, CDR1 SGHRS and CDR2 YFSETQ. CDR3 sequence: CASSWGGTDTQYF. In DNA form, the CDR3 reads TGCGCCAGCAGCTGGGGGGGCACAGATACGCAGTATTTT.

V gene TRBV6-5 combines with J gene TRBJ2-7, with D maybe TRBD1 (6 bases). Germline loops: CDR1 MNHEY, CDR2 SVGAGI. Trimming took off 6 bases at V and 4 bases at J, with 19 bases between the two ends. The CDR3 spans 15 residues. CDR3 sequence (DNA): TGTGCCAGCAGGCCCTCCACAGGGTTTAAGTACGAGCAGTACTTC. It is translated as CASRPSTGFKYEQYF.

This clone was detected only a few times. Here the CDR3 reads CASSMGTSRDTDTQYF. The CDR3 DNA follows: TGTGCCAGTAGTATGGGGACTAGCCGCGACACAGATACGCAGTATTTT. The chain has TRBV19 and TRBJ2-3; 9 nucleotides line up with TRBD2. CDR1 and CDR2 (germline): LNHDA, SQIVND (reference sequence). V shed 3 bases and J 2 bases; nucleotides not matched to a gene: 6. The CDR3 spans 16 residues.

The V and J genes are TRBV4-2 and TRBJ1-2, with D possibly TRBD1 on 5 matching bases. The germline V gene has CDR1 LGHNA and CDR2 YNFKEQ. The V end lost 0 bases, the J end lost 8 bases, and 16 bases lay between the germline ends. The CDR3 runs 15 residues. In nucleotides, the CDR3 is TGTGCCAGCAGCCAAGATCATCAGGGAATGGGCGGCTACACCTTC. This gives the protein CASSQDHQGMGGYTF.

The V and J genes are TRBV19 and TRBJ2-7; 9 bases are a match to TRBD1. The CDR3 extends over 13 amino acids. Trimming at V came to 10 bases and at J to 5 bases, leaving 9 bases not matched to a gene. Germline V lookup: CDR1 LNHDA, CDR2 SQIVND (reference sequence). The CDR3: CATTRTGANEQYF. CDR3 in DNA: TGTGCCACCACTAGGACAGGGGCGAACGAGCAGTACTTC.